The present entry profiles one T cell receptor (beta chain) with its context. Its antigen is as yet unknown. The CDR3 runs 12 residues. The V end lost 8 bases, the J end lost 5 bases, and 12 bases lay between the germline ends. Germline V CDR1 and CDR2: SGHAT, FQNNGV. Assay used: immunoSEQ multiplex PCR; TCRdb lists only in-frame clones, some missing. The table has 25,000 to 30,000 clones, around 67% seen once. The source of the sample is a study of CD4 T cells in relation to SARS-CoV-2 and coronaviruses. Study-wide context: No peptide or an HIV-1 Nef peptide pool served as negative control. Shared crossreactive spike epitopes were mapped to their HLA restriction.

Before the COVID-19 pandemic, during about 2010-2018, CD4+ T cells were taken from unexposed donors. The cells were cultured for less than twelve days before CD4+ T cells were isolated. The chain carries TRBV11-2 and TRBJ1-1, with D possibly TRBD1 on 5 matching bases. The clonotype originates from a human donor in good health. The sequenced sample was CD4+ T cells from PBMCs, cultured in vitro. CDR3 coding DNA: TGTGCCAGCGGACCAGGGTGGACTGAAGCTTTCTTT. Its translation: CASGPGWTEAFF.